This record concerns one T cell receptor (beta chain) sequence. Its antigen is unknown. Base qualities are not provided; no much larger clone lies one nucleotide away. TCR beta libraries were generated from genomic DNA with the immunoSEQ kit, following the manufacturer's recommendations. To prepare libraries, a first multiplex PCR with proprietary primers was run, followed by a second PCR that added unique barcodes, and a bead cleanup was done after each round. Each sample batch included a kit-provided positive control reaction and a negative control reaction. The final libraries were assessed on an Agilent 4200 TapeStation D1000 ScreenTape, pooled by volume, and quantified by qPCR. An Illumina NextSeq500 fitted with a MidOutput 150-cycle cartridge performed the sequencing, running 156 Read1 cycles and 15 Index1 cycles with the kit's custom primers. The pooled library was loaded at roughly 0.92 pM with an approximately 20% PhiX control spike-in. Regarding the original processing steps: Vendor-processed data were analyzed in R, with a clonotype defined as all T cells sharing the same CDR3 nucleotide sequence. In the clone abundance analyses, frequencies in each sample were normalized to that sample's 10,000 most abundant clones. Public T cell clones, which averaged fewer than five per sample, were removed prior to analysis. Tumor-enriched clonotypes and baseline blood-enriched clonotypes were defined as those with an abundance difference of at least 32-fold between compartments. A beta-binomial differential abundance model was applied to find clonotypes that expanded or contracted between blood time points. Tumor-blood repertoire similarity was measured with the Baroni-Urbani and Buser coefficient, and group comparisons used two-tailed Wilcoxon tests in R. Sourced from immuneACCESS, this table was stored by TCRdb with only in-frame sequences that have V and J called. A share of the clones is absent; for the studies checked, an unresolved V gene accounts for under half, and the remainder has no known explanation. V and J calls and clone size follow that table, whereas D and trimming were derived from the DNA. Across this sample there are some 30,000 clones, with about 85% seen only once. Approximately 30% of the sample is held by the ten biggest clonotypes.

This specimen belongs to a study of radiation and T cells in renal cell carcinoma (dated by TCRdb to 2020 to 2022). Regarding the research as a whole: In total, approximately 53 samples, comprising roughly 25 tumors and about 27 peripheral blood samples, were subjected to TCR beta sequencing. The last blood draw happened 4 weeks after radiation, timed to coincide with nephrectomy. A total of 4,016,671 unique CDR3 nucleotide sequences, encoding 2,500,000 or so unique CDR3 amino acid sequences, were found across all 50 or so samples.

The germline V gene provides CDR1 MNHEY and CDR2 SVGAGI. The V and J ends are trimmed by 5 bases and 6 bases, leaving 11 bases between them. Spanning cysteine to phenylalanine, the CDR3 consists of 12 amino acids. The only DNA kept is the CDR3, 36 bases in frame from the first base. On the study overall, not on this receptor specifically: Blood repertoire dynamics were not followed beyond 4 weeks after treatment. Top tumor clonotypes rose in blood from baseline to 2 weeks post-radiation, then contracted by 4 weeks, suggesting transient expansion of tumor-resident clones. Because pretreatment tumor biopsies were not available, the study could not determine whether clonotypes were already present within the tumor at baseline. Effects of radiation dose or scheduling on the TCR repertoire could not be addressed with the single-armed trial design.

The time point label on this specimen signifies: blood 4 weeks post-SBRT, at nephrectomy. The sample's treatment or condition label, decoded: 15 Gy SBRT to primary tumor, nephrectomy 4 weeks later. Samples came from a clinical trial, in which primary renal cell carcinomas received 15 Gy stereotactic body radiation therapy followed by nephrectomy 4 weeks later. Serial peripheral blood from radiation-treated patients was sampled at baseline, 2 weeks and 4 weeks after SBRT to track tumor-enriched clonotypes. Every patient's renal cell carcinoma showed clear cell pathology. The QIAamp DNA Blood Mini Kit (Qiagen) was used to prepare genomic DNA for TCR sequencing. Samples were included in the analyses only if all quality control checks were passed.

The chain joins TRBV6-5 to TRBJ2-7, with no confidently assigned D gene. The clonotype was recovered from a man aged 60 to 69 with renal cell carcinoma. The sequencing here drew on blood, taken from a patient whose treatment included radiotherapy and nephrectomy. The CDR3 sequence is CASSSFAAEQYF. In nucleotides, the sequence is TGTGCCAGCAGTAGCTTTGCGGCCGAGCAGTACTTC.